These 8 T cell receptor beta chains were all obtained from the same sample, sequenced in a study of blood T cells in healthy people across ages. Using a J-beta primer mix together with a sample-barcoded 5' primer, a second PCR was run for roughly 6 to 12 cycles. Via MiXCR, TCRdb re-called the 5' RACE reads, giving one row per CDR3 protein. The sample has 1.4 million to 1.5 million distinct CDR3 sequences, about 40% seen once. What was sequenced was blood. The origin of the receptors is a woman aged 18-30 years in good health.

The V and J genes are TRBV20-1 and TRBJ2-1; TRBD2 agrees at 7 bases. CDR3 length: 15 residues. The ends lost 1 base at V and 2 bases at J; junction bases unmatched: 5. Germline lookup yields CDR1 DFQATT and CDR2 SNEGSKA (reference sequence). In nucleotides, the CDR3 is TGCAGTGCTAGAGGGGGACTACTAACCTACAATGAGCAGTTCTTC. Amino acids: CSARGGLLTYNEQFF.

V and J are TRBV3-1 and TRBJ2-5; 9 bases are a match to TRBD2. Per the germline V gene, CDR1 is LGHDT and CDR2 is YNNKEL (reference sequence). CDR3 length equals 17 residues. V trimming: 1 base; J trimming: 1 base; junction bases outside the gene matches: 7. The chain's CDR3 is CASSQAGPAGGQETQYF. The CDR3 bases are TGTGCCAGCAGCCAAGCGGGACCAGCGGGGGGCCAAGAGACCCAGTACTTC.

With regard to this clonotype: This may arise from a read error, as a much more abundant clone is one base away. V usage is TRBV7-2 and J usage is TRBJ2-5, with D unclear. The J call is doubtful: the DNA matches TRBJ2-7 better. Germline V gives CDR1 SGHTA, CDR2 FQGNSA. The CDR3 runs 14 residues. The CDR3 loop is CVSSLALGTYEQYF. CDR3 bases: TGTGTCAGCAGCTTAGCTTTGGGTACCTACGAGCAGTACTTC.

In the case of this clonotype: At one end the junction does not follow the germline gene, possibly because of a read error. The rearrangement joins TRBV6-1 to TRBJ1-1, with D tentatively TRBD1 (6 bases). Germline CDR1 and CDR2: MNHNS and SASEGT. This CDR3 has 15 amino acids. CDR3 amino acids: CASSETGSFSTRAFF. CDR3 DNA: TGTGCAAGCAGTGAAACAGGGTCATTTTCAACAAGAGCTTTCTTT.

Only a few counts were recorded for this clonotype. The genes are TRBV20-1 and TRBJ2-7; perhaps TRBD1 as D (5 bases). The CDR3 runs 10 residues. Trimming cost V 2 bases and J 6 bases, with 5 bases left between them. Germline V gives CDR1 DFQATT, CDR2 SNEGSKA (reference sequence). CDR3 DNA sequence: TGCAGTGCTAGACAGGGCGAGCAGTACTTC. Translating gives CSARQGEQYF.

The rearrangement uses TRBV29-1 and TRBJ2-1; either TRBD1 or TRBD2 may fit D (5 bases each). This CDR3 contains 16 residues. The germline gives CDR1 SQVTM, CDR2 ANQGSEA. The V end lost 6 bases, the J end lost 5 bases, and 23 bases lay between the germline ends. The CDR3 protein is CSVAPLAGHGDNEQFF. In nucleotides, the CDR3 is TGCAGCGTAGCCCCGCTAGCCGGACACGGAGACAATGAGCAGTTCTTC.

The V gene is TRBV7-2, the J gene TRBJ2-7; 8 bases fit TRBD2. The CDR3 has 15 amino acids. Germline CDR1 is SGHTA and CDR2 is FQGNSA. V lost 5 bases, J lost 6 bases, and 12 bases stayed unmatched. For the CDR3, the DNA is TGTGCCAGCAGCGAGGTCAGCGGGAGTCCTCGCGAGCAGTACTTC. Amino acid sequence: CASSEVSGSPREQYF.

A few counts support this clonotype. The chain uses TRBV10-3 and TRBJ1-3; D unresolved. V was cut by 2 bases and J by 0 bases, with 5 bases left in between. This CDR3 has 14 amino acids. Germline V gene lookup returns CDR1 ENHRY and CDR2 SYGVKD. The CDR3 loop reads CAISETDSGNTIYF. CDR3 nucleotide sequence: TGTGCCATCAGTGAGACGGACTCTGGAAACACCATATATTTT.